The sequence of this TCR beta chain was determined in a study of CD8 T cells in Susac syndrome. The CDR3 is 13 residues long. CDR1 and CDR2 (germline): GTSNPN, SVGIG (reference sequence). V was pared by 0 bases and J by 3 bases, with 6 bases between. On this clonotype itself: Its antigen remains unknown.

Findings and caveats of the study: In total CD8+ repertoires, more than 15 Susac-specific public clones were found, and four or five in CD8+ TEMRA repertoires.

Random hexamers were used to reverse transcribe an amount of roughly 0.45 to 1 ug RNA. TCRdb re-analysed the immunoSEQ multiplex PCR reads in MiXCR, keeping a single row per CDR3 protein. The data contain 80,000 to 95,000 distinct CDR3 sequences, 94% of them singletons. The specimen sequenced was CD8+ T cells from PBMCs. The rearrangement links TRBV30 to TRBJ2-1, with D uncertain. The receptor comes from a human donor with Susac syndrome. The chain's CDR3 is CAWSVLVYNEQFF. For the CDR3, the DNA is TGTGCCTGGAGTGTACTCGTCTACAATGAGCAGTTCTTC.